These T cell receptor beta chains were read from a single sample in a study of cytomegalovirus exposure and HLA in healthy donors. The data were produced by immunoSEQ multiplex PCR, yet TCRdb's version contains in-frame clones alone and is incomplete. The sample records 150,000 to 200,000 clones, around 79% being singletons. Sequencing was done on a sample of PBMCs. These receptors were obtained from a woman between 50 and 59 years old in good health and CMV-seropositive. Both conserved end residues are part of each CDR3. Where a row states a size, it is once, few, many or the class of an expanded clone; other rows omit it.

TRBJ1-1 - TRBV9 CASSVDSRNTEAFF
TRBJ2-3 - TRBV7-2 CASSLSGGRTDTQYF
TRBJ2-7 - TRBV6-6 CASSLRGGGQYF
TRBJ1-4 - TRBV18 CASSPLPGGSEKLFF
- - TRBV7-9 CASSSGVYEQYF
TRBJ2-5 - TRBV30 CAWSSGMQETQYF
TRBJ2-5 - TRBV6-1 CASSEPGLAQETQYF
TRBJ1-1 - TRBV7-9 CASSFSTTEAFF
TRBJ2-1 - TRBV4-1 CASSLVGLAEYNEQFF
TRBJ1-1 once TRBV5-1 CASSFLGGNTEAFF
TRBJ2-2 - TRBV6-1 CASRGTENTGELFF
TRBJ2-5 once TRBV5-1 CASSLGPIAGGRQETQYF
TRBJ1-6 once TRBV27 CASKDRGPYNSPLHF
TRBJ1-5 - TRBV6-1 CASSGNQGAGNQPQHF
TRBJ2-7 few TRBV18 CASSPRDRVKDEQYF
TRBJ2-3 - TRBV19 CASSMAGLSTDTQYF
TRBJ2-7 once TRBV4-1 CASSPTWTSGAGEQYF
TRBJ2-3 - TRBV7-3 CASSSGTGGTDTQYF
TRBJ1-3 - TRBV9 CASSVAARENTIYF
TRBJ1-5 - TRBV7-9 CASSFGGGLSPQHF
TRBJ1-1 - TRBV2 CASSGQYNTEAFF
TRBJ2-2 - TRBV19 CASSTVGTAGELFF
TRBJ2-2 - TRBV11-2 CASSFSSIGTGPTGELFF
TRBJ1-5 once TRBV6-6 CASSTDGSQPQHF
TRBJ1-1 - TRBV6-1 CASSSDRFLNTEAFF
TRBJ2-5 - TRBV4-2 CASSQGLTVQETQYF
TRBJ2-7 - TRBV15 CATSRTDNRYEQYF
TRBJ1-2 - TRBV6-5 CASSSQSPYGYTF
TRBJ1-3 - TRBV18 CASSPTTPVSGNTIYF
TRBJ1-1 few TRBV19 CASSIDPNTEAFF
TRBJ2-3 - TRBV7-3 CASSFGTSGSTDTQYF
TRBJ1-4 - TRBV5-6 CASSAISANEKLFF
TRBJ1-1 - TRBV4-3 CASSQDTGGGTEAFF
TRBJ2-7 - TRBV10-1 CASSESTGKVLF
TRBJ2-2 - TRBV27 CASRAESGELFF
TRBJ2-5 - TRBV7-9 CASSLQGLSGGRKETQYF
TRBJ1-2 - TRBV7-2 CASSHGQLYGYTF